The clone carrying this TCR beta chain was detected many times. The antigen remains unidentified. The data were obtained in a study of Graves' ophthalmopathy and Graves' hyperthyroidism. CDR1 and CDR2 (germline): DFQATT, SNEGSKA (reference sequence). CDR3 length: 11 residues. Amplifying from RNA transcripts, the study obtained TCR beta CDR3 regions. Second-round multiplex PCR came after a first-round RT-PCR that employed HTBI primers. TCRdb ran MiXCR on the multiplex PCR reads and lists one entry per CDR3 protein. In the table there are some 210,000 distinct CDR3 sequences, just under 30% of which are singletons. Study results and caveats: In blood appeared most of the expanded thyroid clonotypes whose frequency exceeded 0.001. Ophthalmopathy cases were distinguished from stable hyperthyroidism by a 13-signature model, reaching about 90% sensitivity and about 80% specificity.

In donors with ophthalmopathy, activity was moderate-to-severe, with CAS ≥3, NOSPECS ≥4 and duration under 3 months. The sequence derives from a man aged 45-65 years with Graves' ophthalmopathy. The chain carries TRBV20-1 and TRBJ2-5; TRBD2 is a possible D gene (5 bases). Sample: peripheral blood. The CDR3 here is CSRGGEGTQYF. DNA of the CDR3: TGCTCCCGGGGTGGAGAGGGGACCCAGTACTTC.